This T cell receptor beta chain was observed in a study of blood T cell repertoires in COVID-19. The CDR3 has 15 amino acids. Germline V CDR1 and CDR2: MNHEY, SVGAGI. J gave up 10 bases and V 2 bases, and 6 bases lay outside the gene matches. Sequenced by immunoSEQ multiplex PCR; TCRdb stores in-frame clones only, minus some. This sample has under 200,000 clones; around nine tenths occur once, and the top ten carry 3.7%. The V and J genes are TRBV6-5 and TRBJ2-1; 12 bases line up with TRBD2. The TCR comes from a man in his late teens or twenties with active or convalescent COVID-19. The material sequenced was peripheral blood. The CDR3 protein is CASSYRTSGDAEQFF. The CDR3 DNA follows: TGTGCCAGCAGTTACCGGACTAGCGGGGACGCGGAGCAGTTCTTC.